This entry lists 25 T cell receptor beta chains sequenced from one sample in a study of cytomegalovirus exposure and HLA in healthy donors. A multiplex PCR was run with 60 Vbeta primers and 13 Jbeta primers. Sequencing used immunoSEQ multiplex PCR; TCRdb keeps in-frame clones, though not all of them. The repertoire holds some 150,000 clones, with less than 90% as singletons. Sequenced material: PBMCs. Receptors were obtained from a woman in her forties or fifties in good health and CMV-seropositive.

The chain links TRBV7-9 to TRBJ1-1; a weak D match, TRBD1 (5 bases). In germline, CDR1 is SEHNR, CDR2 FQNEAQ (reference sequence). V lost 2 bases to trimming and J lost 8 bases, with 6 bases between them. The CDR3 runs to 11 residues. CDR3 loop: CASSLRGEAFF. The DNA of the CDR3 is TGTGCCAGCAGCTTACGGGGGGAAGCTTTCTTT.

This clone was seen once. The CDR3 reads CASSPFRSSTGNTIYF. CDR3 sequence (DNA): TGCGCCAGCAGCCCCTTTAGGAGTTCAACTGGAAACACCATATATTTT. The rearrangement uses TRBV5-1 and TRBJ1-3; no firm D call. CDR3 size: 16 residues. Deletions cut 4 bases from V and 2 bases from J, with 16 bases between. Germline V gives CDR1 SGHRS, CDR2 YFSETQ.

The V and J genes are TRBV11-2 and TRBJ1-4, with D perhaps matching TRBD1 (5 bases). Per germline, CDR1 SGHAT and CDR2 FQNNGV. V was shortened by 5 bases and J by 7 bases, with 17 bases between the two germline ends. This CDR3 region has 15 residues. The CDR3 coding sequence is TGTGCCAGCAGCCCGGTCGGACATCGTGGTGAAAAACTGTTTTTT. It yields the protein CASSPVGHRGEKLFF.

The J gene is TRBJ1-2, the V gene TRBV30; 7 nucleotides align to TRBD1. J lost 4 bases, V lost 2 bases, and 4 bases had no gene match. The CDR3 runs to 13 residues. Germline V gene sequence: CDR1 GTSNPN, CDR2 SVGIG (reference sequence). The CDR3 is CAWSLGQPYGYTF. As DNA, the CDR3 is TGTGCCTGGAGTTTGGGACAGCCCTATGGCTACACCTTC.

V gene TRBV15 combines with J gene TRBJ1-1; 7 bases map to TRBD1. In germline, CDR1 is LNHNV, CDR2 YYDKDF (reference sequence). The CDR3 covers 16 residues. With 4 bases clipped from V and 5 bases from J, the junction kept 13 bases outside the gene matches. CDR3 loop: CATSTSETGMETEAFF. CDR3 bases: TGTGCCACCAGCACGAGTGAGACAGGGATGGAAACTGAAGCTTTCTTT. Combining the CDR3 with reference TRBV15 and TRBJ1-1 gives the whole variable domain DAMVIQNPRYQVTQFGKPVTLSCSQTLNHNVMYWYQQKSSQAPKLLFHYYDKDFNNEADTPDNFQSRRPNTSFCFLDIRSPGLGDTAMYLCATSTSETGMETEAFFGQGTRLTVV.

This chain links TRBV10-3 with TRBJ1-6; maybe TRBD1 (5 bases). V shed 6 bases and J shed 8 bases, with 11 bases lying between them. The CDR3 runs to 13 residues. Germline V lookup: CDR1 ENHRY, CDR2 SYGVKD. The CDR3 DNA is TGTGCCATCAGACAGGTTACCGATTCACCCCTCCACTTT. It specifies CAIRQVTDSPLHF.

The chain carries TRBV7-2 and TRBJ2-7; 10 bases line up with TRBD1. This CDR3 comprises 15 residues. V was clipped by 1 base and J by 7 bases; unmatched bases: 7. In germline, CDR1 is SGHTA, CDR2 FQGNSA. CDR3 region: CASSLGDRGAWEQYF. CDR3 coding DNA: TGTGCCAGCAGCTTAGGGGACAGGGGAGCCTGGGAGCAGTACTTC.

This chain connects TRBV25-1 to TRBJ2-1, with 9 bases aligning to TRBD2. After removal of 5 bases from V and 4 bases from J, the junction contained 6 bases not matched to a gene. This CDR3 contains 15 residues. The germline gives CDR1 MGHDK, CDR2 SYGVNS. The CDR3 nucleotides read TGTGCCAGCAGTCCCCCGCTAGCGGGATACAATGAGCAGTTCTTC. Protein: CASSPPLAGYNEQFF.

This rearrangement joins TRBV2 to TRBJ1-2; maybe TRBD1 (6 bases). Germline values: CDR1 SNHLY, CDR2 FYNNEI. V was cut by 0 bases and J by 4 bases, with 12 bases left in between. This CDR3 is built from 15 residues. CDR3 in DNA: TGTGCCAGCAGTGAAGCGCTTGGGGGGGCCTATGGCTACACCTTC. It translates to CASSEALGGAYGYTF.

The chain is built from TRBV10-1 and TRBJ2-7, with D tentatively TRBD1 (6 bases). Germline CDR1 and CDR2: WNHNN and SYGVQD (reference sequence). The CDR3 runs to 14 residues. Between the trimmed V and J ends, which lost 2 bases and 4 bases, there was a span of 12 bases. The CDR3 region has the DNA TGCGCCAGCAGTGAGGGGACATACCAGTACGAGCAGTACTTC. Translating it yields CASSEGTYQYEQYF.

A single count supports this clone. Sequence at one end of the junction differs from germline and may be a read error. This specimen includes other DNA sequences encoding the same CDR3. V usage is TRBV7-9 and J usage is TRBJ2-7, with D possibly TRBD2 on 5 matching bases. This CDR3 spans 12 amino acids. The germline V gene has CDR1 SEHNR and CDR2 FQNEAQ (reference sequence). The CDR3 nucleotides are TGTTCCAGCGGTGGGCGAGGGTACGAGCAGTACTTT. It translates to CSSGGRGYEQYF.

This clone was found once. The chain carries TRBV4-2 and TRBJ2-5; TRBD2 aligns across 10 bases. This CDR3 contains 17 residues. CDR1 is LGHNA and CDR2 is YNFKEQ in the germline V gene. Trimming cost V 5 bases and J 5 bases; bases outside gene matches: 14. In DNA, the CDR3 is TGTGCCAGCAGCGGGCGGGGCCTAGCGGGAGTAGGGGAGACCCAGTACTTC. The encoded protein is CASSGRGLAGVGETQYF.

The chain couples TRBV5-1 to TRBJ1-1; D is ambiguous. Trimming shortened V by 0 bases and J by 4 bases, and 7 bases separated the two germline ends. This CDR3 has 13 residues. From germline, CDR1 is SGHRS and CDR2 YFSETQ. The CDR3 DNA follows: TGCGCCAGCAGCTTGGGGGAGGGCACTGAAGCTTTCTTT. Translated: CASSLGEGTEAFF.

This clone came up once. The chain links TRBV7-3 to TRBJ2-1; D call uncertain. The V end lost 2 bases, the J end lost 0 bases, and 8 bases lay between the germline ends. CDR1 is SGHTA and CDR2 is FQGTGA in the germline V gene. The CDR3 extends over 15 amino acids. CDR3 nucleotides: TGTGCCAGCAGCTTAGAGCCTAGCTCCTACAATGAGCAGTTCTTC. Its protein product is CASSLEPSSYNEQFF.

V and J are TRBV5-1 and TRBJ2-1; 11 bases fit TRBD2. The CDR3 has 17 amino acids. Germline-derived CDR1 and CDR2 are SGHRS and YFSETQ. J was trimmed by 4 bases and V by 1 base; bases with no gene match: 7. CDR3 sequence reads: CASSLNSGGAGYNEQFF. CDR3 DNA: TGCGCCAGCAGCTTGAATAGCGGGGGGGCCGGTTACAATGAGCAGTTCTTC.

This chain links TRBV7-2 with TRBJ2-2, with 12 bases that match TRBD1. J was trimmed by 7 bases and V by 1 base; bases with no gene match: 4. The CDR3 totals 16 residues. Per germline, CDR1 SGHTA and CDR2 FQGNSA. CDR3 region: CASSLVGQGAGGELFF. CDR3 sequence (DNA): TGTGCCAGCAGCTTAGTGGGACAGGGGGCCGGCGGGGAGCTGTTTTTT.

CDR3 sequence: CASSSDSGAGETQYF. In nucleotides, the CDR3 is TGTGCCAGCAGCTCCGATAGCGGAGCGGGAGAGACCCAGTACTTC. This chain connects TRBV11-3 to TRBJ2-5; possibly TRBD2 for D (6 bases). Germline values: CDR1 SGHNT, CDR2 YENEEA. V gave up 4 bases and J gave up 4 bases, with 16 bases separating them. The CDR3 covers 15 residues.

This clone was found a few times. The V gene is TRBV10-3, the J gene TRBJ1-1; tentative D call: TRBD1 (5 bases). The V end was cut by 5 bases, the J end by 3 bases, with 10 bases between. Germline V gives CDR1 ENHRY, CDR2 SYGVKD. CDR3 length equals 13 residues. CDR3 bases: TGTGCCATCAGTCAACCAGGGTACACTGAAGCTTTCTTT. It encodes CAISQPGYTEAFF.

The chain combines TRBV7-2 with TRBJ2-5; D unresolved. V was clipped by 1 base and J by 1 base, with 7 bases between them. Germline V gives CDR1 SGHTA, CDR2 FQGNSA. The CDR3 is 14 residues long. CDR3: CASSLVLSQETQYF. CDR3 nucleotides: TGTGCCAGCAGCTTAGTCCTCTCCCAAGAGACCCAGTACTTC.

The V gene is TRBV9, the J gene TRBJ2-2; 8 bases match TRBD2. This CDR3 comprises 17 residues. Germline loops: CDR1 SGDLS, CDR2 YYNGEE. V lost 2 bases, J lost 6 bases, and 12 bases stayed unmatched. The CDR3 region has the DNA TGTGCCAGCAGCGTCATAGAGCGGGAGTTATCCCCCGGGGAGCTGTTTTTT. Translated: CASSVIERELSPGELFF.

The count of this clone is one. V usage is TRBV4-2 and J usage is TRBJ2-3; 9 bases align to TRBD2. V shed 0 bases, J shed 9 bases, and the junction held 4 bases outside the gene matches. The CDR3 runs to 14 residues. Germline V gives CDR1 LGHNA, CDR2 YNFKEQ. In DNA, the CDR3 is TGTGCCAGCAGCCAAGAGACCGGGACTAGCACGCAGTATTTT. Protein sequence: CASSQETGTSTQYF.

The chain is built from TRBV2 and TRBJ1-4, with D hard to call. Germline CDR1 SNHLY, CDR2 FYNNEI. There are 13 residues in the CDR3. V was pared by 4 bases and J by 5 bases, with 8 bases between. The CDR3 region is CASSGNGNEKLFF. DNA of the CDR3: TGTGCCAGCAGTGGAAACGGGAATGAAAAACTGTTTTTT.

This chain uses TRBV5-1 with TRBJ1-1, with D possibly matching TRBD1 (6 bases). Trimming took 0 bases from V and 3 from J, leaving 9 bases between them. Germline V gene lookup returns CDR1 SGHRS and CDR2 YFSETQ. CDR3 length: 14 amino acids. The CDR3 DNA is TGCGCCAGCAGCTTGGATTCAGGGGACACTGAAGCTTTCTTT. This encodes CASSLDSGDTEAFF.

CDR3 protein: CASSLLPGQGLYEQYF. The CDR3 DNA sequence: TGTGCCAGTAGTTTACTTCCGGGACAGGGGCTCTACGAGCAGTACTTC. The chain is built from TRBV19 and TRBJ2-7; 10 nucleotides align to TRBD1. From germline, CDR1 is LNHDA and CDR2 SQIVND (reference sequence). This CDR3 spans 16 amino acids. The trim removed 5 bases at V and 3 bases at J, leaving 10 bases unmatched.

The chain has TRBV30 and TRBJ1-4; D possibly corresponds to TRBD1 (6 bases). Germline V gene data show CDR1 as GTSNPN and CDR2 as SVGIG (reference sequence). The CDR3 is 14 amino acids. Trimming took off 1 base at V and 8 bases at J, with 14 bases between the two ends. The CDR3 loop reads CAWSGTSRGEKLFF. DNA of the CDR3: TGTGCCTGGAGTGGAACCTCTAGGGGGGAAAAACTGTTTTTT.